This T cell receptor beta chain was recovered during a study of blood T cell repertoires in COVID-19. This CDR3 is built from 15 residues. Per the germline V gene, CDR1 is SGHTA and CDR2 is FQGNSA. The germline V and J ends were trimmed by 2 bases and 4 bases, with 12 bases remaining between them. TCRdb's copy holds only in-frame clones and misses some; the assay was immunoSEQ multiplex PCR. The sample carries 150,000 or so clones, approximately 91% recorded once. The chain carries TRBV7-2 and TRBJ1-5; D is unclear. This receptor was identified in a man in his fifties or sixties with acute or convalescent COVID-19. Sequenced input: peripheral blood. The CDR3 DNA is TGTGCCAGCAGCTTATCGGGGAGTGGGAATCAGCCCCAGCATTTT. Translation gives CASSLSGSGNQPQHF.